The 19 T cell receptor beta chains below come from one sample, sequenced in a study of T cell repertoires in cytomegalovirus infection. MiXCR, run by TCRdb on the reads, gives a single entry per CDR3 protein. The top ten hold roughly 73% of the sample, which has roughly 7,900 distinct CDR3 sequences, less than 70% seen once. No antigens are known for them. The sample was PBMCs, sequenced either directly or after in vitro stimulation (not recorded which). These receptors were obtained from a human donor in good health (CMV status not recorded). Some clones in this sample may be carry-over from other donors' samples.

This clonotype was seen more than once but under ten times. The chain links TRBV10-3 to TRBJ1-5, with D perhaps matching TRBD1 (6 bases). Trimming cost V 6 bases and J 2 bases, with 11 bases left between them. This CDR3 is 14 amino acids long. Germline V gene sequence: CDR1 ENHRY, CDR2 SYGVKD. The CDR3 DNA follows: TGTGCCATCAGAGAACAGGGAGGCAATCAGCCCCAGCATTTT. As protein: CAIREQGGNQPQHF.

The table lists this clonotype with a few counts. The chain has TRBV7-8 and TRBJ1-5, with unresolved D. V lost 5 bases and J 0 bases, leaving 14 bases between the germline ends. Germline assignment: CDR1 SGHVS and CDR2 FQNEAQ. CDR3 length: 16 amino acids. CDR3 nucleotide sequence: TGTGCCAGCAGCCCCTTTTCGGCCTATAGCAATCAGCCCCAGCATTTT. It codes for CASSPFSAYSNQPQHF.

This clonotype showed up just a few times. The chain has TRBV6-1 and TRBJ1-3; 8 nucleotides line up with TRBD1. V lost 4 bases to trimming and J lost 0 bases; unmatched junction nucleotides: 2. The CDR3 is made up of 15 amino acids. Germline lookup yields CDR1 MNHNS and CDR2 SASEGT. The DNA of the CDR3 is TGTGCCAGCAGTGGACAGGGGAGCTCTGGAAACACCATATATTTT. This codes for CASSGQGSSGNTIYF.

This clonotype has at least ten counts. The chain links TRBV19 to TRBJ2-3, with D tentatively TRBD1 (5 bases). Germline V gene lookup returns CDR1 LNHDA and CDR2 SQIVND (reference sequence). This CDR3 comprises 16 residues. V was trimmed by 3 bases and J by 0 bases, leaving 13 bases between them. CDR3 in amino acids: CASSIYRQYSTDTQYF. The CDR3 DNA is TGTGCCAGTAGTATTTATAGACAGTATAGCACAGATACGCAGTATTTT.

The V gene is TRBV7-2, the J gene TRBJ2-1; D is undetermined. This CDR3 spans 11 amino acids. From germline, CDR1 is SGHTA and CDR2 FQGNSA. Trimming stripped 2 bases from V and 7 bases from J, with 3 bases between. CDR3 nucleotides: TGTGCCAGCAGCTTATTGAATGAGCAGTTCTTC. Protein product: CASSLLNEQFF.

Regarding this clonotype: One end of the junction is discordant with germline, which a read error may explain. This rearrangement joins TRBV5-1 to TRBJ2-5; possible D gene TRBD1, 5 bases. The CDR3 has 16 amino acids. The germline V gene encodes CDR1 SGHRS and CDR2 YFSETQ. CDR3: CASILASDSSQETQYF. The CDR3 DNA sequence: TGCGCCAGCATCTTGGCTTCTGACAGTTCCCAAGAGACCCAGTACTTT. Using reference TRBV5-1 and TRBJ2-5 for the parts outside the CDR3, the full variable domain is KAGVTQTPRYLIKTRGQQVTLSCSPISGHRSVSWYQQTPGQGLQFLFEYFSETQRNKGNFPGRFSGRQFSNSRSEMNVSTLELGDSALYLCASILASDSSQETQYFGPGTRLLVL.

The rearrangement links TRBV7-9 to TRBJ1-1; 10 bases are shared with TRBD1. There are 14 residues in the CDR3. V trimming: 6 bases; J trimming: 5 bases; junction bases outside the gene matches: 6. Germline values: CDR1 SEHNR, CDR2 FQNEAQ (reference sequence). CDR3: CASRSTGGVTEAFF. CDR3 DNA sequence: TGTGCCAGCAGATCGACAGGGGGCGTAACTGAAGCTTTCTTT.

About this clonotype itself: Since no conserved phenylalanine or tryptophan closes the CDR3, a read error is the likely cause. The limits of the CDR3 on the DNA are not certain, so only TCRdb's listed CDR3 is given. This chain links TRBV7-6 with TRBJ2-1. From germline, CDR1 is SGHVS and CDR2 FNYEAQ. A total of 16 residues make up the CDR3, ends included. The CDR3 spells CARSLIGVSSYNEQFL.

The chain employs TRBV19 and TRBJ2-1; TRBD2 agrees at 9 bases. V gave up 11 bases and J gave up 5 bases; unmatched junction bases: 10. Germline assignment: CDR1 LNHDA and CDR2 SQIVND (reference sequence). This CDR3 has 14 amino acids. The CDR3 here is CASFNAGGNNEQFF. CDR3 sequence (DNA): TGTGCCTCGTTCAACGCGGGAGGGAACAATGAGCAGTTCTTC. Filled out from reference TRBV19 and TRBJ2-1, the complete variable domain reads DGGITQSPKYLFRKEGQNVTLSCEQNLNHDAMYWYRQDPGQGLRLIYYSQIVNDFQKGDIAEGYSVSREKKESFPLTVTSAQKNPTAFYLCASFNAGGNNEQFFGPGTRLTVL.

The rearrangement joins TRBV7-8 to TRBJ1-5; the match to TRBD1 covers 7 bases. Germline lookup yields CDR1 SGHVS and CDR2 FQNEAQ. This CDR3 contains 14 residues. V gave up 5 bases and J gave up 5 bases; unmatched junction bases: 6. This CDR3 is CASSHGQDDQPQHF. CDR3 sequence (DNA): TGTGCCAGCAGCCACGGACAGGATGATCAGCCCCAGCATTTT.

V and J are TRBV24-1 and TRBJ2-3; tentative D call: TRBD1 (6 bases). Germline V gene lookup returns CDR1 KGHDR and CDR2 SFDVKD. Trimming took off 1 base at V and 7 bases at J, with 17 bases between the two ends. This CDR3 is built from 16 residues. For the CDR3, the DNA is TGTGCCACCAGTGATTTTAGGGCAGGGGCCTCCCATACGCAGTATTTT. Translating gives CATSDFRAGASHTQYF.

In regard to this clonotype: A single base separates this from a much larger clone, so it may be a read error. As DNA, the CDR3 is TGTGCAAGCAGCTTGTTGGGAATATCCACCTACAAGGAGAGGTTCTTC. Its protein is CASSLLGISTYKERFF. The chain joins TRBV7-9 to TRBJ2-1, with D unclear. Looked up from germline, CDR1 is SEHNR and CDR2 is FQNEAQ (reference sequence). The CDR3 loop spans 16 amino acids.

About this clonotype itself: The junction departs from germline at one end; a sequencing error may be responsible. The gene calls are TRBV12-3 or TRBV12-4 and TRBJ1-1; D may be TRBD1 (6 bases). The CDR3 length is 16 residues. DNA of the CDR3: TGTGCCAGCAGCCGCAGGGTTTCAAAACAGGGCAATGAATCTTTCTTT. Amino acid sequence: CASSRRVSKQGNESFF.

Concerning this clonotype: At one end the junction does not follow the germline gene, possibly because of a read error. The V gene is TRBV27, the J gene TRBJ1-2, with TRBD1 matching 8 bases. Germline V gives CDR1 MNHEY, CDR2 SMNVEV (reference sequence). CDR3 length: 14 residues. The DNA of the CDR3 is TGTGCCAGCAGTTTACAGGGGGCTAACTATGTCTACACCTTC. Translating it yields CASSLQGANYVYTF.

This clonotype was counted once. Given the absence of the conserved phenylalanine or tryptophan at the CDR3 end, a read error is likely. The rearrangement links TRBV12-3 or TRBV12-4 to TRBJ1-1, with D possibly being TRBD1 (6 bases). The CDR3 consists of 16 residues. V gave up 11 bases and J gave up 4 bases, with 26 bases separating them. The CDR3 here is CALSLRVSKQGTEAFL. The CDR3 DNA reads TGTGCCCTCAGCCTAAGGGTTTCCAAACAGGGCACTGAAGCTTTCTTG.

Points on this clonotype: The germline gene is not matched at one end of the junction; a read error may be the cause. The J gene is TRBJ1-6, the V gene TRBV7-9; D might be TRBD1 (6 bases). There are 16 residues in the CDR3. Germline V gives CDR1 SEHNR, CDR2 FQNEAQ (reference sequence). The CDR3: CSSSFHAQGLRSPLHF. In nucleotides, the CDR3 is TGTTCCAGCAGCTTTCATGCCCAGGGGTTGCGATCACCCCTCCACTTT.

The chain links TRBV19 to TRBJ1-5; D is unclear. Germline V CDR1 and CDR2: LNHDA, SQIVND (reference sequence). There are 19 residues in the CDR3. Trimming removed 5 bases at V and 3 bases at J, with 26 bases between. This CDR3 reads CASSSIYTGKVEDNQPQHF. The CDR3 DNA reads TGTGCCAGTAGTTCAATATATACCGGTAAAGTTGAAGACAATCAGCCCCAGCATTTT.

This clonotype was detected only once. A much larger clone is a single base away; this may be a read error. Since the CDR3 does not end with the conserved phenylalanine or tryptophan, this likely comes from a read error. The chain is built from TRBV7-6 and TRBJ2-4, with TRBD2 identical over 11 bases. The CDR3 sequence is 17 residues long. The V gene's germline CDR1 is SGHVS and CDR2 FNYEAQ. The J segment lost 1 base and the V segment lost 5 bases, leaving 7 bases of the junction unmatched. CDR3 residues: CASSDRLAGRAKNIQYL. CDR3 DNA sequence: TGTGCCAGCAGCGATCGACTAGCGGGGCGTGCCAAAAACATTCAGTACTTA.

V is TRBV9 and J is TRBJ2-7; 8 nucleotides match TRBD1. This CDR3 is 14 amino acids long. Germline assignment: CDR1 SGDLS and CDR2 YYNGEE. Trimming cost V 5 bases and J 5 bases; bases outside gene matches: 9. The CDR3 coding sequence is TGTGCCAGCAGTGACGGACAGGGCGTCCACGAGCAGTACTTC. It yields the protein CASSDGQGVHEQYF.